Following are 27 T cell receptor beta chains from one sample sequenced in a study of human T cells and chemical hapten exposure. One entry per CDR3 protein results from TCRdb running MiXCR on the RACE reads. The sample includes over 100,000 distinct CDR3 sequences, roughly 10% of them seen just once. Regarding time point: patch test 2, 6 weeks after DPC sensitization. Indicated treatment: therapeutic diphenylcyclopropenone sensitization with weekly scalp DPC. This specimen was whole blood, taken in connection with sensitization to the hapten diphenylcyclopropenone (DPC). These receptors all stem from a woman in her thirties or forties with alopecia areata. Some clones in this sample may be carry-over from other donors' samples.

The CDR3 nucleotides read TGTGCCAGCAGTATAGCGGGGGATACAGATACGCAGTATTTT. Encoded protein: CASSIAGDTDTQYF. J is TRBJ2-3 and V is TRBV6-5; TRBD2 matches at 9 bases. The CDR3 loop spans 14 amino acids. Germline CDR1 and CDR2: MNHEY and SVGAGI. V lost 5 bases, J lost 3 bases, and 3 bases stayed unmatched.

The V call is TRBV23-1, the J call TRBJ2-2; D gene unclear. TRBV23-1 is recorded as an ORF, its role being uncertain. The CDR3 runs 15 residues. V gave up 7 bases and J gave up 0 bases, with 12 bases separating them. Here the CDR3 DNA reads TGCGCCAGCAATCCGAGACAAACGAACACCGGGGAGCTGTTTTTT. Translation gives CASNPRQTNTGELFF.

This clonotype was counted at least ten times. V is TRBV6-5 and J is TRBJ2-3, with D tentatively TRBD1 or TRBD2 (6 bases each). The V gene lost 2 bases and the J gene lost 1 base, with 7 bases spanning the gap. CDR3 size: 14 residues. Germline CDR1 is MNHEY and CDR2 is SVGAGI. CDR3 sequence reads: CASSYGGRTDTQYF. DNA for the CDR3: TGTGCCAGCAGTTACGGGGGGCGCACAGATACGCAGTATTTT.

A few counts support this clonotype. The junction differs from germline at one of its ends, possibly a read error. The rearrangement uses TRBV7-2 and TRBJ2-7; 7 bases map to TRBD1. The CDR3 runs to 13 residues. The germline CDR1 and CDR2 sequences are SGHTA and FQGNSA. The CDR3 region is CASRLGQVGEQYF. In DNA form, the CDR3 reads TGTGCCAGCAGATTAGGACAGGTTGGCGAGCAGTACTTC.

This clonotype was recorded at least ten times. This sequence joins TRBV6-2 or TRBV6-3 and TRBJ2-3; perhaps TRBD1 as D (6 bases). This CDR3 is built from 13 residues. Germline V gene sequence: CDR1 MNHEY, CDR2 SVGEGT. Trimming cost V 6 bases and J 7 bases, with 14 bases left between them. Here the CDR3 reads CASRQGPTYTQYF. CDR3 bases: TGTGCCAGCAGACAGGGCCCTACATATACGCAGTATTTT.

This clonotype was observed many times. This chain uses TRBV7-2 with TRBJ2-3; no reliable D call. Trimming pared 4 bases from V and 2 bases from J, leaving 10 bases between. Germline CDR1 and CDR2: SGHTA and FQGNSA. The CDR3 is 14 amino acids. As DNA, the CDR3 is TGTGCCAGCAGCTCCCTCGACTTCACAGATACGCAGTATTTT. Translating gives CASSSLDFTDTQYF.

This clonotype was observed at least ten times. The chain has TRBV4-3 and TRBJ1-5; TRBD1 might be the D (5 bases). V was trimmed by 0 bases and J by 6 bases, leaving 12 bases between them. In germline, CDR1 is LGHNA, CDR2 YSLEER. The CDR3 covers 15 residues. The CDR3 DNA is TGCGCCAGCAGCCAAGATTATGGGGGAGGTCAGCCCCAGCATTTT. Encoded protein: CASSQDYGGGQPQHF.

V is TRBV11-2 and J is TRBJ2-3; 8 bases map to TRBD1. Per the germline V gene, CDR1 is SGHAT and CDR2 is FQNNGV. J lost 4 bases, V lost 1 base, and 7 bases had no gene match. CDR3 length equals 16 residues. CDR3 amino acids: CASSLVTRGRPDTQYF. CDR3 DNA sequence: TGTGCCAGCAGCTTAGTAACCAGGGGGCGGCCAGATACGCAGTATTTT.

This clonotype was detected many times. The V gene is TRBV7-6, the J gene TRBJ1-1; 7 bases map to TRBD1. This CDR3 is built from 14 residues. CDR1 SGHVS and CDR2 FNYEAQ come from the germline V gene. The ends lost 1 base at V and 5 bases at J; junction bases unmatched: 4. The CDR3 DNA sequence: TGTGCCAGCAGCTTAGGGACAGGACTTACTGAAGCTTTCTTT. This sequence encodes CASSLGTGLTEAFF. The whole variable domain, filled in from reference TRBV7-6 and TRBJ1-1, reads GAGVSQSPRYKVTKRGQDVALRCDPISGHVSLYWYRQALGQGPEFLTYFNYEAQQDKSGLPNDRFSAERPEGSISTLTIQRTEQRDSAMYRCASSLGTGLTEAFFGQGTRLTVV.

This clonotype showed up just a few times. This chain connects TRBV6-5 to TRBJ2-3, with 14 bases aligning to TRBD2. This CDR3 comprises 15 residues. Trimming took 0 bases from V and 10 from J; bases not matched to a gene: 3. Germline CDR1 is MNHEY and CDR2 is SVGAGI. The CDR3 is CASSYSGLAGVPQYF. CDR3 coding DNA: TGTGCCAGCAGTTACTCGGGACTAGCGGGGGTACCGCAGTATTTT.

The table lists this clonotype with a few counts. This chain links TRBV20-1 with TRBJ1-1; TRBD1 aligns across 7 bases. Trimming cost V 6 bases and J 3 bases; bases outside gene matches: 10. This CDR3 is built from 14 residues. Germline CDR1 DFQATT, CDR2 SNEGSKA (reference sequence). CDR3 DNA sequence: TGCAGTGCAGCGGAGACAGGGAAGGACACTGAAGCTTTCTTT. Protein sequence: CSAAETGKDTEAFF.

This clonotype was detected many times. The chain uses TRBV7-3 and TRBJ2-1, with D perhaps TRBD2 (6 bases). This CDR3 comprises 13 residues. Per the germline V gene, CDR1 is SGHTA and CDR2 is FQGTGA. Trimming removed 5 bases from V and 3 bases from J, with 8 bases in between. The CDR3 DNA reads as TGTGCCAGCAGCCAGGGACTCTACAATGAGCAGTTCTTC. This translates into CASSQGLYNEQFF.

The V and J genes are TRBV7-2 and TRBJ2-3, with 9 bases aligning to TRBD2. The length of the CDR3 is 20 residues. With 4 bases clipped from V and 15 bases from J, the junction kept 32 bases outside the gene matches. Germline V gene data show CDR1 as SGHTA and CDR2 as FQGNSA. In DNA form, the CDR3 reads TGTGCCAGCAGCTCCCCGTTATTGGAGCGGGGGGTACCAGCACAGATACTTTTTTATTTT. It codes for CASSSPLLERGVPAQILFYF.

This clonotype has ten or more counts. This rearrangement joins TRBV6-2 or TRBV6-3 to TRBJ1-1; D uncertain. Per the germline V gene, CDR1 is MNHEY and CDR2 is SVGEGT. The CDR3 is made up of 18 amino acids. V dropped 2 bases and J dropped 1 base, with 20 bases sitting between them. The CDR3 bases are TGTGCCAGCAGTTACGTTCGAGGACGGAGGGCCTCGAACACTGAAGCTTTCTTT. It yields the protein CASSYVRGRRASNTEAFF.

This clonotype was picked up many times. V usage is TRBV29-1 and J usage is TRBJ1-1; TRBD1 might be the D (5 bases). Germline CDR1 SQVTM, CDR2 ANQGSEA. The germline V and J ends were trimmed by 5 bases and 0 bases, with 22 bases remaining between them. The CDR3 has 17 residues. The CDR3 DNA reads as TGCAGCGTTAAGGGGAGGGAATTTTGGGGTATGAACACTGAAGCTTTCTTT. This encodes CSVKGREFWGMNTEAFF. The entire variable domain, with the rest obtained from reference TRBV29-1 and TRBJ1-1, is as follows: SAVISQKPSRDICQRGTSLTIQCQVDSQVTMMFWYRQQPGQSLTLIATANQGSEATYESGFVIDKFPISRPNLTFSTLTVSNMSPEDSSIYLCSVKGREFWGMNTEAFFGQGTRLTVV.

This clonotype occurred many times. V gene TRBV9 combines with J gene TRBJ2-1; a weak D match, TRBD2 (6 bases). Germline-derived CDR1 and CDR2 are SGDLS and YYNGEE. The CDR3 has 17 amino acids. V dropped 3 bases and J dropped 5 bases, with 21 bases sitting between them. This chain's CDR3 is CASSAGPGRGTNNEQFF. CDR3 DNA: TGTGCCAGCAGCGCAGGCCCAGGGCGGGGTACCAACAATGAGCAGTTCTTC.

This clonotype was counted at least ten times. The genes are TRBV5-1 and TRBJ1-2; 8 bases are shared with TRBD1. The V segment lost 0 bases and the J segment 4 bases; nucleotides outside the gene matches: 5. Per the germline V gene, CDR1 is SGHRS and CDR2 is YFSETQ. This CDR3 region has 15 residues. For the CDR3, the DNA is TGCGCCAGCAGCTTGGACTCGGGACAGGTCTATGGCTACACCTTC. This codes for CASSLDSGQVYGYTF.

This clonotype was observed a few times. V and J are TRBV10-1 and TRBJ1-5, with TRBD1 as a possible D gene (6 bases). The ends were cut back, 9 bases at V and 0 bases at J, with 18 bases in the middle. The germline V gene has CDR1 WNHNN and CDR2 SYGVQD (reference sequence). This CDR3 is 16 amino acids long. CDR3 in DNA: TGCGCCAGTAATCAGTCAGGACAGCATAGCAATCAGCCCCAGCATTTT. This sequence encodes CASNQSGQHSNQPQHF.

The table lists this clonotype with many counts. This rearrangement joins TRBV6-1 to TRBJ2-7; tentatively, D is TRBD1 (5 bases). The CDR3 runs 14 residues. Trimming shortened V by 0 bases and J by 2 bases, and 8 bases separated the two germline ends. CDR1 MNHNS and CDR2 SASEGT come from the germline V gene. CDR3 amino acids: CASSEAYRTYEQYF. DNA for the CDR3: TGTGCCAGCAGTGAAGCATACAGGACCTACGAGCAGTACTTC.

The chain joins TRBV5-1 to TRBJ2-1; 8 nucleotides line up with TRBD2. The CDR3 is made up of 17 amino acids. In germline, CDR1 is SGHRS, CDR2 YFSETQ. V lost 0 bases to trimming and J lost 3 bases; unmatched junction nucleotides: 8. The chain's CDR3 is CASSLVLAGMSYNEQFF. The CDR3 DNA sequence: TGCGCCAGCAGCTTGGTTTTAGCGGGGATGAGCTACAATGAGCAGTTCTTC.

This clonotype has at least ten counts. This chain connects TRBV29-1 to TRBJ2-5; D remains unclear. The CDR3 length is 13 residues. Looked up from germline, CDR1 is SQVTM and CDR2 is ANQGSEA. V was clipped by 1 base and J by 2 bases, with 8 bases between them. This chain's CDR3 is CSVEGISQETQYF. The CDR3 nucleotides are TGCAGCGTTGAAGGAATTAGTCAAGAGACCCAGTACTTC. Full variable domain (missing parts from reference TRBV29-1 and TRBJ2-5): SAVISQKPSRDICQRGTSLTIQCQVDSQVTMMFWYRQQPGQSLTLIATANQGSEATYESGFVIDKFPISRPNLTFSTLTVSNMSPEDSSIYLCSVEGISQETQYFGPGTRLLVL.

This clonotype was detected many times. This chain connects TRBV20-1 to TRBJ1-6, with a weak D call TRBD1 (5 bases). Germline CDR1 reads DFQATT; CDR2 reads SNEGSKA (reference sequence). Deletions cut 6 bases from V and 2 bases from J, with 17 bases between. The length of the CDR3 is 16 residues. The CDR3 here is CSATPGPVPYNSPLHF. For the CDR3, the DNA is TGCAGTGCCACCCCAGGGCCAGTCCCCTATAATTCACCCCTCCACTTT.

This clonotype was recorded at least ten times. The J gene is TRBJ2-7, the V gene TRBV7-2; the D gene is possibly TRBD2 (6 bases). This CDR3 contains 13 residues. CDR1 and CDR2 from the germline V gene are SGHTA and FQGNSA. The V end was cut by 5 bases, the J end by 2 bases, with 10 bases between. The CDR3 protein is CASSIWRAYEQYF. In DNA, the CDR3 is TGTGCCAGCAGCATTTGGAGGGCCTACGAGCAGTACTTC.

The gene calls are TRBV7-2 and TRBJ2-3, with 7 positions matching TRBD2. CDR3 length: 13 residues. Germline V CDR1 and CDR2: SGHTA, FQGNSA. J lost 3 bases, V lost 6 bases, and 3 bases had no gene match. The CDR3 sequence is CASRPLATDTQYF. In DNA form, the CDR3 reads TGTGCCAGCAGGCCACTAGCGACAGATACGCAGTATTTT.

Only a few counts were recorded for this clonotype. The rearrangement links TRBV5-1 to TRBJ2-4, with D perhaps matching TRBD2 (5 bases). V was cut by 2 bases and J by 9 bases, with 18 bases left in between. Germline V gene sequence: CDR1 SGHRS, CDR2 YFSETQ. The CDR3 contains 15 residues. The chain's CDR3 is CASSLDLASYGIQYF. As DNA, the CDR3 is TGCGCCAGCAGCTTAGACCTAGCCAGTTATGGCATTCAGTACTTC.

This clonotype came up many times. The V gene is TRBV29-1, the J gene TRBJ1-2, with D possibly TRBD1 on 5 matching bases. V lost 4 bases, J lost 0 bases, and 15 bases lay in between. The CDR3 sequence is 15 residues long. Germline V gives CDR1 SQVTM, CDR2 ANQGSEA. In nucleotides, the CDR3 is TGCAGCGTTGGATCGGGGCCCGGGGCTAACTATGGCTACACCTTC. The encoded protein is CSVGSGPGANYGYTF.

J is TRBJ2-3 and V is TRBV7-3; 7 bases map to TRBD2. This CDR3 comprises 16 residues. Germline values: CDR1 SGHTA, CDR2 FQGTGA. Losses at the gene ends were 2 bases for V and 5 bases for J; bases not matched to a gene: 10. The CDR3 DNA is TGTGCCAGCAGCTTAGACCGGGGCGCGGGGGTAGATACGCAGTATTTT. This encodes CASSLDRGAGVDTQYF.